This T cell receptor beta chain was obtained from a study of blood T cell repertoires in COVID-19 (dated by TCRdb to 2020 to 2021). Turning to the overall study: Samples covering the acute and convalescent phases of COVID-19 were provided by collaborators in the United States, Italy and Spain. The material from the prospective study consisted of cDNA or gDNA derived from T cells, B-cell-depleted T cells, or PBMCs. The dataset comprised deeply sampled blood TCRbeta repertoires from subjects exposed to, actively infected with, or recovered from COVID-19. The repertoires were released in a freely available public database meant as a resource for research on the immune response to SARS-CoV-2. The samples were drawn from two sources: the first 160 participants of the ongoing ImmuneRACE study, and fewer than 1,500 subjects contributed by 6 global collaborators. A de-identified subject ID, COVID-19 status, age in years and sex were almost always included in the sample metadata. Where available, HLA class I and class II types were taken from metadata supplied by the sample provider and were not determined by assay-based typing. On the study overall, not on this receptor specifically: The quantity of clinical and demographic metadata differed by source and by participant and was supplied without curation.

The immunoSEQ Assay, a bias-controlled multiplex PCR, was used to amplify TCRbeta CDR3 regions from genomic DNA. In the source study's methods: Within the assay, amplification of reference gene primers was used to estimate how many nucleated cells each sample contained. To quantify the absolute abundance of each unique TCRbeta CDR3 rearrangement, sequence reads were collapsed and filtered. For each sample, productive Simpson clonality was calculated by taking the square root of Simpson's diversity index across productive rearrangements. This is the immuneACCESS table as TCRdb keeps it, with only in-frame sequences that have V and J called. A part of the clones is gone; compared with another copy, unresolved V genes explain less than half, and the rest is unexplained. V and J calls and clone size are as listed in that table; D and trimming were resolved from the DNA. In all, the sample holds 85,000 to 110,000 clones, and more than 80% of those were seen once. The ten largest clones take up approximately 12% of the sample.

This clone came up once. The antigen it recognizes is unknown. Qualities for individual bases were not recorded, and no much larger clone is one base off. Collaborating institutions collected whole blood in K2EDTA tubes following their own protocols. For TCRbeta analysis, collaborators shipped samples in one of three forms: frozen whole blood, isolated PBMCs, or DNA extracted from either of those sample types. The sequenced material came from peripheral blood. The sequence derives from a human donor in a cohort sampled during active COVID-19.

The CDR3 region reads CASREGPSTYEQYF. The bases are TGCGCCAGCAGGGAGGGGCCTTCCACCTACGAGCAGTACTTC. The V and J segments used are TRBV5-1 and TRBJ2-7, with TRBD2 perhaps the D gene, on 6 matching bases. Trimming at the junction amounts to 5 bases on V and 2 bases on J, and the germline ends lie 14 bases apart. According to the germline V gene, CDR1 reads SGHRS and CDR2 reads YFSETQ. The CDR3 numbers 14 residues from cysteine through phenylalanine. The CDR3 DNA has 42 bases and is translated from base 1.